This TCR beta chain was documented in a study of cytomegalovirus exposure and HLA in healthy donors. When sampled, the donors appeared nominally healthy, though they likely had unrecorded immune exposures. CDR1 is MGHRA and CDR2 is YSYEKL in the germline V gene. The CDR3 runs 15 residues. Trimming took off 0 bases at V and 7 bases at J, with 15 bases between the two ends. Study results and caveats: Roughly uniform depth of sequencing across donors was assumed in presence/absence analyses. Later analysis placed DRB1 highest and HLA-C lowest in TCR association rates, which differed by HLA locus. Earlier results showed most TCR beta V segments being productive about 90% or about 30% of the time.

Vbeta (60) and Jbeta (13) primers were used in the PCR. Some clones are missing from TCRdb's copy, which holds only in-frame ones; the method was immunoSEQ multiplex PCR. The sample lists roughly 120,000 clones; around 70% were seen once. For this clone: What it binds is unknown.

This receptor was identified in a woman aged 18-35 years in good health and CMV-seronegative. Source material: PBMCs. The chain has TRBV4-1 and TRBJ1-2; possible D gene TRBD1, 5 bases. CDR3 sequence reads: CASSQDEAAQGGYTF. The CDR3 DNA is TGCGCCAGCAGCCAAGATGAGGCAGCCCAGGGTGGCTACACCTTC.